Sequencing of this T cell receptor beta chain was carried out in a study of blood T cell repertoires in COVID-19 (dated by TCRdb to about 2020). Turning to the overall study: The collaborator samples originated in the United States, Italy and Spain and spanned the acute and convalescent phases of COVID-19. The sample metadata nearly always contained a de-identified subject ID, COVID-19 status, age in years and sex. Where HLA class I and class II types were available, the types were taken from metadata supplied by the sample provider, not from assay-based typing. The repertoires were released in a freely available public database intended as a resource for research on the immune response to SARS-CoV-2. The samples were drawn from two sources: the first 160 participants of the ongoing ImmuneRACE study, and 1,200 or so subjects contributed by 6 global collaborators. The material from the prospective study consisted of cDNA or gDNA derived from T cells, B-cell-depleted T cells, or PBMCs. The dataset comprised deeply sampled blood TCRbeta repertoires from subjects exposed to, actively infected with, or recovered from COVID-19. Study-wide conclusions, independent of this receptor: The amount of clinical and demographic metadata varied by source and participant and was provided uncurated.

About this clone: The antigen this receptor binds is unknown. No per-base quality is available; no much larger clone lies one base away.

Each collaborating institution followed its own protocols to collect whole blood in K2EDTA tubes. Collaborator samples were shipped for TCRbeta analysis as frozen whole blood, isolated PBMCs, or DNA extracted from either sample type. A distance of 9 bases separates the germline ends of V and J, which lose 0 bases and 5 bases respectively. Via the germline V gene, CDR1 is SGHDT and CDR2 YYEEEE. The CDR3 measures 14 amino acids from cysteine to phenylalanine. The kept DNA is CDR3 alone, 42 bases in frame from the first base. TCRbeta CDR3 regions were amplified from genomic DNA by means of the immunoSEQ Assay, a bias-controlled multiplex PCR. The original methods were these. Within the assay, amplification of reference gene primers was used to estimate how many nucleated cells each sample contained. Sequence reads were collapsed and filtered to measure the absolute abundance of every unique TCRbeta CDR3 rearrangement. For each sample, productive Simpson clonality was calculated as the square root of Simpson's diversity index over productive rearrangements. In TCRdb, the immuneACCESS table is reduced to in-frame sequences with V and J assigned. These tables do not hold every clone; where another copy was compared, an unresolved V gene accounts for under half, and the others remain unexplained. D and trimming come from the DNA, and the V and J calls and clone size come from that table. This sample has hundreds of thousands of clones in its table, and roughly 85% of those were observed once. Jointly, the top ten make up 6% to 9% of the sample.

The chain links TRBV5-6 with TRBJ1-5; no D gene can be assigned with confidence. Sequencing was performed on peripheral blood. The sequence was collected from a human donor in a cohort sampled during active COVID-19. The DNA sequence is TGTGCCAGCAGCTTGGCTACCATTGATCAGCCCCAGCATTTT. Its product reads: CASSLATIDQPQHF.